This record looks at one TCR beta chain sequence and its context. The data are from a study of spatial heterogeneity in lung cancer. In the study overall: Fewer alpha-chain than beta-chain sequences were consistently detected.

Time point specified: blood at routine non-recurrence follow-up after resection. Frozen PBMC, nontumor lung or tumor provided whole RNA, which was sequenced unsorted. TCRdb processed the 5' RACE reads anew with MiXCR; each CDR3 protein has one entry. The sample includes 15,000 or so distinct CDR3 sequences, roughly 19% of them seen just once. The trim removed 0 bases at V and 1 base at J, leaving 8 bases unmatched. The CDR3 is 17 residues long. Germline assignment: CDR1 SGDLS and CDR2 YYNGEE. The clonotype originates from a male donor with early-stage non-small cell lung cancer. Specimen: PBMCs, collected at follow-up. The chain combines TRBV9 with TRBJ2-5; 8 bases line up with TRBD2. CDR3 DNA sequence: TGTGCCAGCAGCGTAGGGTCAGCGGGGGCCCTCCAAGAGACCCAGTACTTC. It is translated as CASSVGSAGALQETQYF.